This T cell receptor beta chain derives from a study of cytomegalovirus exposure and HLA in healthy donors. Study-wide context: An earlier analysis identified fewer than 130 million unique TCR beta sequences in about 190 million T cells.

Study-level results: There were a few CMV-associated chains whose specificity for CMV antigens was confirmed in vitro. Altogether, 150 or so TCR beta chains were recorded as cytomegalovirus-associated.

13 Jbeta primers and 60 Vbeta primers were used for the PCR. Produced via immunoSEQ multiplex PCR; TCRdb's table is partial and in-frame only. The sample contains 60,000 to 70,000 clones, less than 80% of which appear only once. Details on this clone: The antigen is unknown.

The material sequenced was PBMCs. This sequence originates from a man aged 60 to 69 in good health and CMV-seropositive.

For the CDR3, the DNA is TGTGCCAGCAGTTTTACAGGGGGCTGGACCGGGGAGCTGTTTTTT. Residues: CASSFTGGWTGELFF. This sequence joins TRBV6-5 and TRBJ2-2; TRBD1 matches at 9 bases. Germline V gene data show CDR1 as MNHEY and CDR2 as SVGAGI. Trimming at V came to 4 bases and at J to 5 bases, leaving 5 bases not matched to a gene. The CDR3 is made up of 15 amino acids.